The rows below give T cell receptor beta chains drawn from one sample of a study of brain T cells in children with intractable seizures. TCRdb keeps only in-frame clones here, not all; method: immunoSEQ multiplex PCR. The table has approximately 330,000 clones, over 85% seen once. The source was peripheral blood, collected about 5 months after surgery. The receptors originated from a boy under two years old with tuberous sclerosis and intractable seizures. Both conserved end residues are trimmed from each CDR3. For some rows the clone size is stated as once, few or many, or as a class when expanded; others skip it.

>.|TRBV24-1|TRBJ2-5
ATSDPSGGQTQY
>.|TRBV6-5|TRBJ1-2
ASSYSGVYGYT
>.|TRBV27|TRBJ1-2
ASSLTGQGDGYT
>once|TRBV7-9|TRBJ1-5
ASSLDPRLGKDQPQH
>once|TRBV7-3|TRBJ2-4
ASSLSWGTSGSPKGLAKNIQY
>.|TRBV4-1|TRBJ2-1
ASSQVIGGRLYNEQF
>.|TRBV9|TRBJ2-2
ASSVGKGPLGELF
>.|TRBV5-6|TRBJ2-7
ASSPPGETYEQY
>.|TRBV5-1|TRBJ1-5
ASSRDPGDQPQH
>.|TRBV5-1|TRBJ1-2
ASRPAYRAPNYGYT
>.|TRBV29-1|TRBJ2-2
SVDGGGGTGELF
>once|TRBV3-1/TRBV3-2|TRBJ1-5
ASSRSKGGQALWPQH
>.|TRBV7-9|TRBJ2-7
ASSLDEAGRVEQY
>.|TRBV24-1|TRBJ2-2
ATSESTGRDTGELF
>.|TRBV28|TRBJ1-2
ATYPVIRNYGYT
>.|TRBV14|TRBJ2-4
ASSPGQSLAKNIQY
>.|TRBV6-5|TRBJ2-3
ASSMGQGSTDTQY
>.|TRBV11-3|TRBJ1-6
ASSLVSANSPLH
>.|TRBV27|TRBJ1-1
ASSSNRVTEAF
>.|TRBV11-2|TRBJ1-3
ATMGISTGNTIY
>.|TRBV4-1|TRBJ1-1
ASSQVVGRGTEAF
>.|TRBV9|TRBJ1-4
ASSVSGTVNEKLF
>.|TRBV28|TRBJ1-1
ASSLWGGGTEAF
>.|TRBV4-1|TRBJ1-4
ASSPAGTGGEKLF
>.|TRBV5-4|TRBJ2-7
ASSSLGTSAYEQY
>.|TRBV29-1|TRBJ2-1
SVEGLHNEQF
>.|TRBV13|TRBJ1-2
ASSFWGMMDGAYGYT
>.|TRBV30|TRBJ1-1
AWGPLTDMNTEAF
>once|TRBV6-5|TRBJ1-5
ASSYWGSSGNQPQH
>.|TRBV7-9|TRBJ2-1
ASSLTSGRFNNEQF
>.|TRBV6-6|TRBJ2-5
ASRALIAGGQETQY
>.|TRBV29-1|TRBJ2-7
SVHIAGTGSYEQY
>.|TRBV11-3|TRBJ2-7
ASSHGRAIHEQY
>.|TRBV28|TRBJ2-7
ASSPGYEQY
>.|TRBV12-3/TRBV12-4|TRBJ1-5
ASLGLGGQPQH